These 24 T cell receptor beta chains were sequenced from one sample in a study of T-cell memory formation after mild COVID-19. TCRdb ran MiXCR on the 5' RACE reads and lists one entry per CDR3 protein. The sample has fewer than 350,000 distinct CDR3 sequences, roughly 8.2% seen once. The material sequenced was PBMCs or a T cell subset sorted from them (not recorded which). The receptor set was obtained from a man in his late teens or twenties who had mild COVID-19 (a few samples of this study predate the infection). Cell type and time point are not known.

This clonotype occurred a few times. This sequence joins TRBV9 and TRBJ2-7, with D possibly being TRBD2 (5 bases). CDR3 length: 13 residues. V was trimmed by 0 bases and J by 7 bases, leaving 11 bases between them. CDR1 is SGDLS, CDR2 YYNGEE, per germline. The CDR3 DNA reads TGTGCCAGCAGCGTAGTTTCTTCGGGGGAGCAGTACTTC. Amino acids: CASSVVSSGEQYF.

This clonotype was observed many times. The chain joins TRBV7-9 to TRBJ1-2; the D is unclear. The germline V and J ends were trimmed by 2 bases and 5 bases, with 9 bases remaining between them. Germline assignment: CDR1 SEHNR and CDR2 FQNEAQ (reference sequence). The CDR3 runs to 13 residues. In nucleotides, the CDR3 is TGTGCCAGCAGCTTAAGAGGGATTTATGGCTACACCTTC. Its protein product is CASSLRGIYGYTF.

The chain recombines TRBV6-5 with TRBJ2-7, with D maybe TRBD1 (6 bases). V was cut by 2 bases and J by 2 bases, with 10 bases left in between. Germline CDR1 and CDR2: MNHEY and SVGAGI. This CDR3 spans 14 amino acids. The CDR3 DNA reads as TGTGCCAGCAGTTACGGCAGGGGTCCCTACGAGCAGTACTTC. Protein sequence: CASSYGRGPYEQYF.

The gene calls are TRBV5-1 and TRBJ2-2; TRBD1 agrees at 8 bases. Trimming cost V 4 bases and J 3 bases; bases outside gene matches: 2. The CDR3 length is 14 residues. CDR1 is SGHRS and CDR2 is YFSETQ in the germline V gene. The CDR3 protein is CASSTTGDTGELFF. The CDR3 DNA reads as TGCGCCAGCAGCACGACAGGGGACACCGGGGAGCTGTTTTTT.

In its sample, this clonotype was seen a few times. The chain carries TRBV6-5 and TRBJ1-5, with TRBD1 as a possible D gene (5 bases). V was shortened by 5 bases and J by 10 bases, with 12 bases between the two germline ends. Germline V gives CDR1 MNHEY, CDR2 SVGAGI. The CDR3 contains 12 residues. The DNA of the CDR3 is TGTGCCAGCAGTACGGGGCTGGGACCCCAGCATTTT. It specifies CASSTGLGPQHF.

This clonotype was counted only a few times. The chain recombines TRBV4-1 with TRBJ1-2; 9 bases match TRBD1. With V trimmed by 0 bases and J by 4 bases, 3 bases remained unmatched. The germline gives CDR1 MGHRA, CDR2 YSYEKL. The length of the CDR3 is 15 residues. CDR3 DNA sequence: TGCGCCAGCAGCCAAGAAGGGACAGGGCCCTATGGCTACACCTTC. This translates into CASSQEGTGPYGYTF.

This clonotype has ten or more counts. V and J are TRBV6-2 or TRBV6-3 and TRBJ2-2; no firm D call. There are 15 residues in the CDR3. Germline CDR1 MNHEY, CDR2 SVGEGT. The germline V and J ends were trimmed by 0 bases and 0 bases, with 5 bases remaining between them. CDR3 protein: CASSYSSSNTGELFF. CDR3 sequence (DNA): TGTGCCAGCAGTTACTCCTCATCGAACACCGGGGAGCTGTTTTTT.

The table lists this clonotype with many counts. The rearrangement uses TRBV12-3 or TRBV12-4 and TRBJ2-5; D is unresolved. The V end was cut by 3 bases, the J end by 5 bases, with 10 bases between. This CDR3 is 13 amino acids long. CDR3 loop: CASSFTQRETQYF. CDR3 DNA: TGTGCCAGCAGTTTTACCCAAAGGGAGACCCAGTACTTC.

V gene TRBV10-2 combines with J gene TRBJ2-1, with TRBD2 as a possible D gene (5 bases). Trimming stripped 3 bases from V and 3 bases from J, with 9 bases between. Germline V gene lookup returns CDR1 WSHSY and CDR2 SAAADI. This CDR3 spans 14 amino acids. The CDR3 nucleotides are TGCGCCAGCAGTGATACGGGGTTCTACAATGAGCAGTTCTTC. Protein: CASSDTGFYNEQFF.

The gene calls are TRBV7-2 and TRBJ2-7, with a weak D call TRBD2 (5 bases). The ends were cut back, 5 bases at V and 3 bases at J, with 14 bases in the middle. Germline CDR1 SGHTA, CDR2 FQGNSA. The CDR3 contains 14 residues. The CDR3 nucleotides read TGTGCCAGCAGCCCACAGAGCGGATACTACGAGCAGTACGTC. Its translation is CASSPQSGYYEQYV.

In its sample, this clonotype was seen a few times. The V and J genes are TRBV18 and TRBJ1-2; no definite D call. Trimming left V 1 base short and J 3 bases short, with 12 bases between. This CDR3 spans 15 amino acids. Germline assignment: CDR1 KGHSH and CDR2 LQKENI. Here the CDR3 reads CASSPRKGLDYGYTF. The CDR3 bases are TGTGCCAGCTCACCACGCAAGGGCCTTGACTATGGCTACACCTTC.

There are a few counts of this clonotype. The chain combines TRBV20-1 with TRBJ2-7; no reliable D call. V was trimmed by 3 bases and J by 6 bases, leaving 9 bases between them. Germline V gene lookup returns CDR1 DFQATT and CDR2 SNEGSKA (reference sequence). The CDR3 runs to 11 residues. CDR3 amino acids: CSARRRSEQYF. The CDR3, as DNA: TGCAGTGCTAGGAGGCGTAGCGAGCAGTACTTC.

This clonotype was seen at least ten times. CDR3 region: CASSLPAGAKETQYF. The CDR3 DNA sequence: TGTGCCAGCAGCTTACCCGCAGGGGCTAAAGAGACCCAGTACTTC. The rearrangement links TRBV7-9 to TRBJ2-5, with D tentatively TRBD1 (6 bases). The V end lost 2 bases, the J end lost 3 bases, and 13 bases lay between the germline ends. The CDR3 has 15 amino acids. Looked up from germline, CDR1 is SEHNR and CDR2 is FQNEAQ (reference sequence).

By its share, this clonotype is medium-sized. V and J are TRBV24-1 and TRBJ2-2; TRBD2 aligns across 8 bases. CDR1 KGHDR and CDR2 SFDVKD come from the germline V gene. The CDR3 runs to 15 residues. Germline trimming cut 1 base from V and 3 bases from J; bases unmatched to any gene: 0. The CDR3 is CATSDLAGDTGELFF. The CDR3, as DNA: TGTGCCACCAGTGATTTAGCGGGGGACACCGGGGAGCTGTTTTTT.

V gene TRBV28 combines with J gene TRBJ1-2; TRBD1 aligns across 7 bases. CDR1 MDHEN and CDR2 SYDVKM come from the germline V gene. The length of the CDR3 is 12 residues. Losses at the gene ends were 5 bases for V and 8 bases for J; bases not matched to a gene: 5. The CDR3 nucleotides read TGTGCCAGCAGTAGTTCAGGGGGAGGCTACACCTTC. This sequence encodes CASSSSGGGYTF.

The chain is built from TRBV5-1 and TRBJ2-3, with D perhaps matching TRBD1 (6 bases). With 4 bases removed from V and 1 base from J, the gap between germline ends came to 10 bases. This CDR3 has 14 residues. CDR1 and CDR2 (germline): SGHRS, YFSETQ. Here the CDR3 DNA reads TGCGCCAGCAGCAGGGGGATAGGCACAGATACGCAGTATTTT. Protein sequence: CASSRGIGTDTQYF.

This clonotype has only a few counts. The chain employs TRBV7-3 and TRBJ2-6; D unresolved. CDR3 size: 16 residues. CDR1 SGHTA and CDR2 FQGTGA come from the germline V gene. Trimming removed 3 bases at V and 0 bases at J, with 9 bases between. The CDR3, as DNA: TGTGCCAGCAGCTTCGACGGAGACTCTGGGGCCAACGTCCTGACTTTC. The encoded protein is CASSFDGDSGANVLTF.

On this clonotype itself: Just one base apart from a much larger clone, this may be a read error. The chain has TRBV4-3 and TRBJ2-3; D perhaps matches TRBD2 (6 bases). The CDR3 has 16 amino acids. V shed 4 bases and J shed 3 bases, with 17 bases lying between them. Germline CDR1 reads LGHNA; CDR2 reads YSLEER. CDR3 loop: CASSPEFSGVTDTQYF. In nucleotides, the CDR3 is TGCGCCAGCAGCCCCGAGTTTTCGGGAGTAACAGATACGCAGTATTTT.

The genes are TRBV12-3 or TRBV12-4 and TRBJ2-1; no clear D. V was clipped by 8 bases and J by 7 bases, with 12 bases between them. The CDR3 is 12 residues long. In DNA, the CDR3 is TGTGCCAGCTTAACCGTTAAAAATGAGCAGTTCTTC. Protein product: CASLTVKNEQFF.

This chain joins TRBV9 and TRBJ2-5; 7 nucleotides match TRBD2. Losses at the gene ends were 0 bases for V and 5 bases for J; bases not matched to a gene: 7. The CDR3 has 15 amino acids. From germline, CDR1 is SGDLS and CDR2 YYNGEE. The CDR3 bases are TGTGCCAGCAGCGTAGGGGGGGGATCGATCGAGACCCAGTACTTC. It is translated as CASSVGGGSIETQYF. Full variable domain (rest looked up from reference TRBV9 and TRBJ2-5): DSGVTQTPKHLITATGQRVTLRCSPRSGDLSVYWYQQSLDQGLQFLIQYYNGEERAKGNILERFSAQQFPDLHSELNLSSLELGDSALYFCASSVGGGSIETQYFGPGTRLLVL.

This clonotype was seen only a few times. CDR3 sequence (DNA): TGCGCCAGCAGCTCGCACCGAGACAGGGGCAGTCCCACCGATGAGCAGTTCTTC. Its protein product is CASSSHRDRGSPTDEQFF. The chain recombines TRBV5-1 with TRBJ2-1; 8 nucleotides agree with TRBD1. The germline V gene has CDR1 SGHRS and CDR2 YFSETQ. The CDR3 sequence is 18 residues long. V shed 3 bases, J shed 8 bases, and the junction held 19 bases outside the gene matches.

Ten or more counts support this clonotype. The chain is built from TRBV4-1 and TRBJ1-1, with 7 bases identical to TRBD1. Germline trimming cut 1 base from V and 7 bases from J; bases unmatched to any gene: 6. CDR3 length: 14 residues. The V gene's germline CDR1 is MGHRA and CDR2 YSYEKL. The CDR3 coding sequence is TGCGCCAGCAGCCAAGGGGACAGCCGCTTTGAAGCTTTCTTT. Residues: CASSQGDSRFEAFF.

This clonotype appeared many times. This chain connects TRBV12-3 or TRBV12-4 to TRBJ1-1, with D unresolved. Trimming took off 3 bases at V and 10 bases at J, with 15 bases between the two ends. This CDR3 has 13 residues. The CDR3 DNA sequence: TGTGCCAGCAGTTTGGCCGAGGGTAGCGGAGCTTTCTTT. Its translation: CASSLAEGSGAFF.

The sample holds a few counts of this clonotype. The chain has TRBV9 and TRBJ2-3; D is unresolved. V was clipped by 1 base and J by 2 bases, with 11 bases between them. Germline V gene data show CDR1 as SGDLS and CDR2 as YYNGEE. The CDR3 runs 15 residues. The CDR3 spells CASSVSGWITDTQYF. As DNA, the CDR3 is TGTGCCAGCAGCGTAAGTGGCTGGATCACAGATACGCAGTATTTT.